Presented here are 18 T cell receptor beta chains from one specimen sequenced in a study of shared clonotypes between healthy human individuals. The protocol was immunoSEQ multiplex PCR, while the TCRdb copy is restricted to in-frame clones and leaves out a portion. The sample carries some 2.3 million clones, just over 90% recorded once. The sample taken for sequencing was naive CD4+ T cells from PBMCs. Stated subset: CD45RA+ positively selected. The receptors originated from a man in his late teens or twenties in good health. Some clones in this sample may be carry-over from other donors' samples.

In this sample, this clone turned up once. Distinct nucleotide sequences in the sample also encode this CDR3. The chain employs TRBV28 and TRBJ2-1; the match to TRBD2 covers 8 bases. Trimming removed 6 bases from V and 0 bases from J; junction bases left unmatched: 4. The CDR3 totals 15 residues. Germline V gene lookup returns CDR1 MDHEN and CDR2 SYDVKM. The CDR3 DNA reads as TGTGCCAGCAGCCCGAGCGGGGGCTCCTACAATGAGCAGTTCTTC. Its protein is CASSPSGGSYNEQFF.

The count of this clone is one. This chain uses TRBV19 with TRBJ2-2, with 8 bases matching TRBD2. V dropped 10 bases and J dropped 2; count of bases not matched to a gene: 12. Germline CDR1 reads LNHDA; CDR2 reads SQIVND (reference sequence). The CDR3 sequence is 16 residues long. The CDR3 sequence: CATSRPGGENTGELFF. The CDR3 DNA reads TGTGCCACCTCCCGGCCGGGAGGGGAAAACACCGGGGAGCTGTTTTTT.

This clone turned up a few times. This chain joins TRBV28 and TRBJ1-5; unclear D gene. The CDR3 covers 14 residues. V lost 7 bases, J lost 7 bases, and 17 bases lay in between. The germline gives CDR1 MDHEN, CDR2 SYDVKM. The CDR3 coding sequence is TGTGCCAGCACCTCTCCACCGGGGAGCCAGCCCCAGCATTTT. It is translated as CASTSPPGSQPQHF.

V usage is TRBV9 and J usage is TRBJ2-1; D remains ambiguous. Germline V gene data show CDR1 as SGDLS and CDR2 as YYNGEE. V shed 5 bases and J shed 5 bases, with 8 bases lying between them. The CDR3 spans 12 residues. CDR3 loop: CASSGLHNEQFF. The CDR3 nucleotides are TGTGCCAGCAGTGGCCTCCACAATGAGCAGTTCTTC.

The chain joins TRBV19 to TRBJ1-2; D remains unclear. Germline CDR1 LNHDA, CDR2 SQIVND (reference sequence). The CDR3 spans 14 residues. V was clipped by 3 bases and J by 4 bases, with 12 bases between them. The CDR3 DNA reads as TGTGCCAGTAGTATCCCCTCGACCCTCTATGGCTACACCTTC. Translation: CASSIPSTLYGYTF.

This chain uses TRBV7-3 with TRBJ2-1, with 11 nucleotides matching TRBD2. V dropped 5 bases and J dropped 5; count of bases not matched to a gene: 5. Germline V gene data show CDR1 as SGHTA and CDR2 as FQGTGA. This CDR3 region has 15 residues. CDR3 sequence: CASSASSGRNNEQFF. For the CDR3, the DNA is TGTGCCAGCAGCGCCTCTAGCGGGAGGAACAATGAGCAGTTCTTC.

The rearrangement links TRBV5-1 to TRBJ1-1; no firm D call. V lost 0 bases and J 0 bases, leaving 12 bases between the germline ends. The CDR3 length is 16 residues. CDR1 SGHRS and CDR2 YFSETQ come from the germline V gene. CDR3 nucleotide sequence: TGCGCCAGCAGCTTGGCGGCAGACTTCATGAACACTGAAGCTTTCTTT. This codes for CASSLAADFMNTEAFF.

The gene calls are TRBV28 and TRBJ2-1, with TRBD2 matching over 11 bases. The V gene's germline CDR1 is MDHEN and CDR2 SYDVKM. V was clipped by 6 bases and J by 4 bases; unmatched bases: 26. There are 22 residues in the CDR3. CDR3 in amino acids: CASSPRFLAGGHTTARYNEQFF. CDR3 nucleotide sequence: TGTGCCAGCAGCCCTCGGTTTTTAGCGGGAGGGCACACGACGGCCCGTTACAATGAGCAGTTCTTC.

Details on this clone: The sample holds other DNA sequences that translate to the same CDR3. The rearrangement links TRBV6-6 to TRBJ2-3; D not certain. Per the germline V gene, CDR1 is MNHNY and CDR2 is SVGAGI (reference sequence). The CDR3 is made up of 14 amino acids. The V and J ends lost 0 bases and 3 bases respectively, with 7 bases between them. This chain's CDR3 is CASSYSAGTDTQYF. In DNA, the CDR3 is TGTGCCAGCAGTTACTCGGCAGGTACAGATACGCAGTATTTT.

This clone was observed a single time. This sequence joins TRBV6-1 and TRBJ1-5; a weak D match, TRBD1 (5 bases). The CDR3 covers 15 residues. V was trimmed by 4 bases and J by 4 bases, leaving 14 bases between them. Germline values: CDR1 MNHNS, CDR2 SASEGT. CDR3 sequence reads: CASSVSQGWNQPQHF. CDR3 coding DNA: TGTGCCAGCAGTGTAAGTCAGGGATGGAATCAGCCCCAGCATTTT.

This chain joins TRBV28 and TRBJ2-1, with D possibly being TRBD2 (5 bases). Germline CDR1 and CDR2: MDHEN and SYDVKM. The CDR3 is 16 residues long. Deletions cut 3 bases from V and 0 bases from J, with 12 bases between. The CDR3 region is CASSFGIDYSYNEQFF. Written as DNA, the CDR3 is TGTGCCAGCAGTTTCGGGATAGACTACTCCTACAATGAGCAGTTCTTC.

The chain has TRBV5-1 and TRBJ1-3; D call uncertain. Germline values: CDR1 SGHRS, CDR2 YFSETQ. The CDR3 loop spans 15 amino acids. The V and J ends lost 4 bases and 3 bases respectively, with 14 bases between them. In DNA, the CDR3 is TGCGCCAGCAGCCCCCCCGGAGGTGGTGGAAACACCATATATTTT. Amino acids: CASSPPGGGGNTIYF.

This chain uses TRBV30 with TRBJ2-1; TRBD2 aligns across 7 bases. CDR1 and CDR2 from the germline V gene are GTSNPN and SVGIG (reference sequence). Germline trimming cut 2 bases from V and 7 bases from J; bases unmatched to any gene: 8. This CDR3 has 14 amino acids. CDR3 loop: CAWSSGGSENEQFF. Written as DNA, the CDR3 is TGTGCCTGGAGTTCGGGGGGTAGCGAGAATGAGCAGTTCTTC.

The chain recombines TRBV28 with TRBJ2-4; perhaps D is TRBD1 or TRBD2 (5 bases each). Germline-derived CDR1 and CDR2 are MDHEN and SYDVKM. V was shortened by 4 bases and J by 0 bases, with 10 bases between the two germline ends. CDR3 size: 15 residues. The chain's CDR3 is CASSSRDGAKNIQYF. CDR3 nucleotide sequence: TGTGCCAGCAGTTCGAGGGACGGAGCCAAAAACATTCAGTACTTC.

This chain links TRBV28 with TRBJ2-7; D tentatively reads TRBD1 or TRBD2 (5 bases each). V was shortened by 7 bases and J by 5 bases, with 18 bases between the two germline ends. The CDR3 has 14 amino acids. Germline CDR1 MDHEN, CDR2 SYDVKM. The CDR3 nucleotides are TGTGCCAGCACCATGGGGGTATGGTCGGACGAGCAGTACTTC. This codes for CASTMGVWSDEQYF.

This chain connects TRBV11-2 to TRBJ1-2; no firm D call. There are 16 residues in the CDR3. V was pared by 3 bases and J by 3 bases, with 17 bases between. CDR1 and CDR2 (germline): SGHAT, FQNNGV. The CDR3 reads CASSFRRAVDHYGYTF. The CDR3 DNA follows: TGTGCCAGCAGCTTTAGAAGGGCAGTAGATCACTATGGCTACACCTTC.

This sequence joins TRBV7-2 and TRBJ2-1; D gene ambiguous. Trimming left V 3 bases short and J 9 bases short, with 15 bases between. CDR1 and CDR2 from the germline V gene are SGHTA and FQGNSA. CDR3 length: 14 amino acids. CDR3 loop: CASSFFRITTEQFF. The CDR3 DNA reads TGTGCCAGCAGCTTCTTTCGCATAACGACTGAGCAGTTCTTC. The whole variable domain, filled in from reference TRBV7-2 and TRBJ2-1, reads GAGVSQSPSNKVTEKGKDVELRCDPISGHTALYWYRQSLGQGLEFLIYFQGNSAPDKSGLPSDRFSAERTGGSVSTLTIQRTQQEDSAVYLCASSFFRITTEQFFGPGTRLTVL.

The V and J genes are TRBV5-1 and TRBJ2-1; 9 bases map to TRBD1. The CDR3 totals 16 residues. V gave up 1 base and J gave up 4 bases; unmatched junction bases: 6. CDR1 SGHRS and CDR2 YFSETQ come from the germline V gene. Written as DNA, the CDR3 is TGCGCCAGCAGCTTGTTACAGGGGGCCTTTTACAATGAGCAGTTCTTC. Translating gives CASSLLQGAFYNEQFF.